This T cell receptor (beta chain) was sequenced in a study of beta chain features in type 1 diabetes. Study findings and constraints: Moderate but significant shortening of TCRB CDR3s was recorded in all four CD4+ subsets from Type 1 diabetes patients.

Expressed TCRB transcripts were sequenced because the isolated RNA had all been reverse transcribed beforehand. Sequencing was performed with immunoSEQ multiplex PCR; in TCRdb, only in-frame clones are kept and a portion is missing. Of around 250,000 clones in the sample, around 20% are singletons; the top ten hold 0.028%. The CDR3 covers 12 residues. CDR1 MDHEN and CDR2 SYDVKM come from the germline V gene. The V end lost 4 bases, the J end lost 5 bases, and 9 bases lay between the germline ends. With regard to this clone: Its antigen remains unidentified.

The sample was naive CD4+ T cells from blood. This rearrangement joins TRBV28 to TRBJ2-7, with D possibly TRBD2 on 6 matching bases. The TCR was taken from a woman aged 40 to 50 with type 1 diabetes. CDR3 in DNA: TGTGCCAGCAGTTCGGAGGGTGACGAGCAGTACTTC. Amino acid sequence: CASSSEGDEQYF.